These 20 T cell receptor beta chains were sequenced from one sample in a study of radiotherapy plus CTLA-4 blockade in lung cancer. TCRdb's copy holds only in-frame clones and misses some; the assay was immunoSEQ multiplex PCR. Among about 44,000 clones, around 77% were seen once, and the ten largest hold roughly 2.6%. The sample in question was peripheral blood, obtained from a patient treated with radiotherapy plus ipilimumab. The receptors were sampled from a human donor with non-small cell lung cancer whose response to radiotherapy plus ipilimumab could not be evaluated.

The chain carries TRBV7-9 and TRBJ2-7; tentative D call: TRBD1 (5 bases). V lost 5 bases and J lost 2, with 10 bases in between. The CDR3 runs to 13 residues. CDR1 is SEHNR, CDR2 FQNEAQ, per germline (reference sequence). Written as DNA, the CDR3 is TGTGCCAGCAGCCAGACAGCCCCCTACGAGCAGTACTTC. It encodes CASSQTAPYEQYF.

V usage is TRBV7-9 and J usage is TRBJ1-1; 8 bases are shared with TRBD1. CDR1 and CDR2 (germline): SEHNR, FQNEAQ (reference sequence). The CDR3 has 15 amino acids. V gave up 5 bases and J gave up 3 bases; unmatched junction bases: 8. The CDR3 DNA sequence: TGTGCCAGCAGCCCATCAGGGGGCTGGGACACTGAAGCTTTCTTT. It encodes CASSPSGGWDTEAFF.

The chain has TRBV10-3 and TRBJ2-1, with a possible D match to TRBD1 (8 bases). The CDR3 is 12 residues long. V lost 5 bases to trimming and J lost 12 bases, with 14 bases between them. CDR1 ENHRY and CDR2 SYGVKD come from the germline V gene. The CDR3 DNA follows: TGTGCCATCAGTATGACAGGGGAGGGGCAGTTCTTC. Translated: CAISMTGEGQFF.

The J gene is TRBJ1-6, the V gene TRBV6-5; D remains ambiguous. V lost 3 bases, J lost 0 bases, and 9 bases lay in between. The CDR3 loop spans 16 amino acids. CDR1 and CDR2 (germline): MNHEY, SVGAGI. The CDR3 loop is CASSYSRSSYNSPLHF. The CDR3 DNA reads as TGTGCCAGCAGTTATTCTCGGAGCTCCTATAATTCACCCCTCCACTTT.

This clone was detected once. V usage is TRBV7-9 and J usage is TRBJ1-6; 8 bases are shared with TRBD1. Trimming at V came to 5 bases and at J to 1 base, leaving 4 bases not matched to a gene. The CDR3 extends over 16 amino acids. Germline V lookup: CDR1 SEHNR, CDR2 FQNEAQ (reference sequence). The CDR3 coding sequence is TGTGCCAGCAGCCCCGGACAGGGATCCTATAATTCACCCCTCCACTTT. This sequence encodes CASSPGQGSYNSPLHF.

The chain carries TRBV19 and TRBJ2-1; 7 bases match TRBD2. Germline CDR1 and CDR2: LNHDA and SQIVND (reference sequence). The V segment lost 6 bases and the J segment 6 bases; nucleotides outside the gene matches: 2. This CDR3 spans 12 amino acids. The CDR3 DNA sequence: TGTGCCAGTAGCTGGGGGGGCAATGAGCAGTTCTTC. This sequence encodes CASSWGGNEQFF.

This clone was detected only a few times. J is TRBJ1-5 and V is TRBV6-5; 10 bases agree with TRBD1. The CDR3 spans 15 residues. CDR1 MNHEY and CDR2 SVGAGI come from the germline V gene. Losses at the gene ends were 4 bases for V and 7 bases for J; bases not matched to a gene: 7. The CDR3 reads CASSFPGQGNQPQHF. CDR3 coding DNA: TGTGCCAGCAGTTTCCCGGGACAGGGGAACCAGCCCCAGCATTTT.

This chain connects TRBV7-9 to TRBJ2-7; 7 nucleotides match TRBD1. Trimming removed 1 base from V and 0 bases from J; junction bases left unmatched: 3. The CDR3 is 15 residues long. The V gene's germline CDR1 is SEHNR and CDR2 FQNEAQ (reference sequence). CDR3 loop: CASSLVGDSSYEQYF. DNA of the CDR3: TGTGCCAGCAGCTTAGTGGGGGACAGCTCCTACGAGCAGTACTTC.

The chain has TRBV5-4 and TRBJ2-5; 12 nucleotides match TRBD2. Losses at the gene ends were 5 bases for V and 5 bases for J; bases not matched to a gene: 13. From germline, CDR1 is SGHNT and CDR2 YYREEE (reference sequence). The CDR3 is 17 residues long. CDR3 bases: TGTGCCAGCAGACCTTCTAGCGGGGGGGTCGGGATGGAGACCCAGTACTTC. Translated: CASRPSSGGVGMETQYF.

The V gene is TRBV20-1, the J gene TRBJ2-3; 8 nucleotides match TRBD2. This CDR3 is 11 amino acids long. Germline trimming cut 6 bases from V and 9 bases from J; bases unmatched to any gene: 5. Germline CDR1 DFQATT, CDR2 SNEGSKA (reference sequence). CDR3 nucleotides: TGCAGTGCCGTACAGCGGGGGACGCAGTATTTT. Protein product: CSAVQRGTQYF.

The J gene is TRBJ1-2, the V gene TRBV7-2; 8 bases are a match to TRBD1. CDR3 length: 14 amino acids. Trimming removed 6 bases from V and 7 bases from J; junction bases left unmatched: 10. Germline values: CDR1 SGHTA, CDR2 FQGNSA. The CDR3 region is CASSRQAGGFGYTF. The DNA for the CDR3 is TGTGCCAGCAGTCGACAAGCAGGGGGCTTTGGCTACACCTTC.

The genes are TRBV4-3 and TRBJ2-2; weak D call: TRBD1 (6 bases). Germline lookup yields CDR1 LGHNA and CDR2 YSLEER. This CDR3 comprises 15 residues. The germline V and J ends were trimmed by 4 bases and 6 bases, with 15 bases remaining between them. The CDR3 coding sequence is TGCGCCAGCAGCCCCGGACAGCCTGGACCCGGGGAGCTGTTTTTT. Its translation: CASSPGQPGPGELFF.

V and J are TRBV7-2 and TRBJ2-7; 8 nucleotides line up with TRBD2. The ends lost 3 bases at V and 3 bases at J; junction bases unmatched: 1. Germline V gene lookup returns CDR1 SGHTA and CDR2 FQGNSA. The CDR3 has 13 residues. The CDR3 spells CASSFRGGYEQYF. Here the CDR3 DNA reads TGTGCCAGCAGCTTTCGGGGGGGCTACGAGCAGTACTTC.

The chain couples TRBV2 to TRBJ2-4; 7 bases map to TRBD1. This CDR3 is built from 14 residues. Trimming took 4 bases from V and 4 from J; bases not matched to a gene: 4. Looked up from germline, CDR1 is SNHLY and CDR2 is FYNNEI. This CDR3 is CASSVEGAKNIQYF. The DNA for the CDR3 is TGTGCCAGCAGTGTCGAGGGGGCAAAAAACATTCAGTACTTC.

The chain links TRBV4-1 to TRBJ1-2, with D possibly matching TRBD1 (6 bases). V was trimmed by 0 bases and J by 5 bases, leaving 16 bases between them. CDR3 length equals 16 residues. Germline V CDR1 and CDR2: MGHRA, YSYEKL. For the CDR3, the DNA is TGCGCCAGCAGCCAAGAAGGGCGCAGGGGAGAGTATGGCTACACCTTC. This sequence encodes CASSQEGRRGEYGYTF.

This clone was observed a handful of times. The chain uses TRBV10-3 and TRBJ2-5; D remains unclear. This CDR3 region has 13 residues. The V and J ends lost 3 bases and 2 bases respectively, with 7 bases between them. CDR1 and CDR2 from the germline V gene are ENHRY and SYGVKD. The CDR3 loop is CAISDGQQETQYF. The CDR3 DNA sequence: TGTGCCATCAGTGATGGTCAGCAAGAGACCCAGTACTTC.

This chain links TRBV9 with TRBJ2-5; 9 nucleotides match TRBD2. Germline CDR1 and CDR2: SGDLS and YYNGEE. V was clipped by 0 bases and J by 7 bases; unmatched bases: 7. This CDR3 has 15 residues. The CDR3 region has the DNA TGTGCCAGCAGCGTAGGCGGGGGGGCCGGGGGGACCCAGTACTTC. Translating it yields CASSVGGGAGGTQYF.

The rearrangement links TRBV27 to TRBJ1-1, with D uncertain. CDR3 length equals 15 residues. Looked up from germline, CDR1 is MNHEY and CDR2 is SMNVEV (reference sequence). Deletions cut 3 bases from V and 2 bases from J, with 13 bases between. CDR3 coding DNA: TGTGCCAGCAGTTTCTTCTCTAGTGCCAACACTGAAGCTTTCTTT. Its protein is CASSFFSSANTEAFF.

The chain couples TRBV11-2 to TRBJ2-2, with 9 bases that match TRBD2. The germline V gene encodes CDR1 SGHAT and CDR2 FQNNGV. V shed 1 base, J shed 5 bases, and the junction held 5 bases outside the gene matches. The CDR3 is made up of 16 amino acids. In DNA, the CDR3 is TGTGCCAGCAGCTTAGGGCTAGCGGGGAGGACCGGGGAGCTGTTTTTT. It specifies CASSLGLAGRTGELFF.

This chain links TRBV15 with TRBJ2-1; TRBD2 matches at 11 bases. The CDR3 loop spans 14 amino acids. After removal of 1 base from V and 8 bases from J, the junction contained 1 base not matched to a gene. Germline V gene sequence: CDR1 LNHNV, CDR2 YYDKDF (reference sequence). This chain's CDR3 is CATSRGGLADEQFF. The CDR3 DNA is TGTGCCACCAGCAGAGGGGGACTAGCGGATGAGCAGTTCTTC.